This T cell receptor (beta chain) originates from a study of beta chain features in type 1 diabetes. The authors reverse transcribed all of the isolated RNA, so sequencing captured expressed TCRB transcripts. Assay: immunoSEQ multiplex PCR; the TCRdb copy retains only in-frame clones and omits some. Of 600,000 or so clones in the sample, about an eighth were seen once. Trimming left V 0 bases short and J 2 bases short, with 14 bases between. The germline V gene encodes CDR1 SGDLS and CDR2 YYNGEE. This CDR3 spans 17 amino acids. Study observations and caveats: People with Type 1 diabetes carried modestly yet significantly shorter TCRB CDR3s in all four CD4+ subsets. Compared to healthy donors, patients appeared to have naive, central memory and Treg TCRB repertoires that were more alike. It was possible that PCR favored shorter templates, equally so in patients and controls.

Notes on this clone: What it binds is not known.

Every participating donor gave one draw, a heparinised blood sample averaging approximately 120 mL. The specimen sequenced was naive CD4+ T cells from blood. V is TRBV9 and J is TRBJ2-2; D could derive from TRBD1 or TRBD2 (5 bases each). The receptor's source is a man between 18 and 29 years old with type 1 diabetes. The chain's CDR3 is CASSVATGTANTGELFF. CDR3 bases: TGTGCCAGCAGCGTAGCTACTGGGACGGCTAACACCGGGGAGCTGTTTTTT.